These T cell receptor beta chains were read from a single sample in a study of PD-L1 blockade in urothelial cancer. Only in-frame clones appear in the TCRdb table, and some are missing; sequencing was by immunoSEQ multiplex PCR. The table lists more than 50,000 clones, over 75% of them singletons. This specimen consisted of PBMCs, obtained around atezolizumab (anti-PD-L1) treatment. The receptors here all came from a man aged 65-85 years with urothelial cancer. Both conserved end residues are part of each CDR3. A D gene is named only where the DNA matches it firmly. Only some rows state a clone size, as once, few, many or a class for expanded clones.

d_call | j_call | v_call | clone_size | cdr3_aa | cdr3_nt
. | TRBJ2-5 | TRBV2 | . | CASSDRAGSETQYF | TGTGCCAGCAGTGACAGGGCAGGGTCAGAGACCCAGTACTTC
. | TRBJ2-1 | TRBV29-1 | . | CSVRAGIYNEQFF | TGCAGCGTTCGCGCGGGGATCTACAATGAGCAGTTCTTC
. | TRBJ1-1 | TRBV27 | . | CASSLSIGRAEAFF | TGTGCCAGCAGTTTATCGATAGGGAGGGCTGAAGCTTTCTTT
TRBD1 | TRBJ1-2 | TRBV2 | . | CASSADRGQGYTF | TGTGCCAGCAGTGCTGACAGGGGGCAAGGCTACACCTTC
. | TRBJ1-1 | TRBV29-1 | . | CSVELAMNTEAFF | TGCAGCGTTGAGTTGGCCATGAACACTGAAGCTTTCTTT
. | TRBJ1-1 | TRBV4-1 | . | CASSQEAGWLQAFF | TGCGCCAGCAGCCAAGAGGCAGGGTGGTTACAAGCTTTCTTT
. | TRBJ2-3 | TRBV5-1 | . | CASSLTTSTDTQYF | TGCGCCAGCAGCTTGACGACAAGCACAGATACGCAGTATTTT
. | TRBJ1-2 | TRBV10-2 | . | CARDSPPRYGYTF | TGCGCCAGGGACAGTCCACCCCGCTATGGCTACACCTTC
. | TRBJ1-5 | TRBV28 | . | CASSRGNQPQHF | TGTGCCAGCAGTCGGGGAAATCAGCCCCAGCATTTT
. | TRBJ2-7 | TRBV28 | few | CASSVSVTNEQYF | TGTGCCAGCAGTGTGTCAGTCACCAACGAGCAGTACTTC
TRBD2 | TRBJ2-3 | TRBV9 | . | CASSSTSGRSLDTQYF | TGTGCCAGCAGTTCTACTAGCGGGAGATCGTTGGATACGCAGTATTTT
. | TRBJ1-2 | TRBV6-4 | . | CASSDFPGGTF | TGTGCCAGCAGTGACTTCCCGGGGGGCACCTTC
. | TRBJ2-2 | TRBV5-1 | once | CASSLALGGAGELFF | TGCGCCAGCAGCTTGGCCCTTGGGGGCGCCGGGGAGCTGTTTTTT
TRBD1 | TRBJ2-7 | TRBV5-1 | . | CASSLGPGTGAYEQYF | TGCGCCAGCAGCTTGGGGCCCGGGACAGGAGCCTACGAGCAGTACTTC
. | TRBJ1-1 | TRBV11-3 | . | CASSFDGSEAFF | TGTGCCAGCAGCTTCGATGGCTCTGAAGCTTTCTTT
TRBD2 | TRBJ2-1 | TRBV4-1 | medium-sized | CASSQDRASGVYNEQFF | TGCGCCAGCAGCCAAGATAGGGCTAGCGGGGTCTACAATGAGCAGTTCTTC
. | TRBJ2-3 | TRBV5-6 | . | CASSRLSGADTQYF | TGTGCCAGCAGCCGACTCTCGGGGGCAGATACGCAGTATTTT
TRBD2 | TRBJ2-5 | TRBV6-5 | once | CASSSILAGETQYF | TGTGCCAGCAGCTCCATACTAGCGGGAGAGACCCAGTACTTC
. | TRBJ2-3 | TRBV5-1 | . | CASSQGVGGTDTQYF | TGCGCCAGCAGCCAAGGGGTGGGGGGAACAGATACGCAGTATTTT
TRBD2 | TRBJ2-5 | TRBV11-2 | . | CASSVSGGNQETQYF | TGTGCCAGCAGCGTAAGCGGGGGAAACCAAGAGACCCAGTACTTC
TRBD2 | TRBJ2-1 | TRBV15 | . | CATSRGLSGSRYNEQFF | TGTGCCACCAGCAGAGGCCTTAGCGGGAGTAGGTACAATGAGCAGTTCTTC
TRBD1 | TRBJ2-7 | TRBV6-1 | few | CASTGTGLYEQYF | TGTGCCAGCACTGGGACAGGGCTGTACGAGCAGTACTTC
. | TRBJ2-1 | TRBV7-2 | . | CASSLGVGGHFSYNEQFF | TGTGCCAGCAGCTTGGGGGTAGGGGGACATTTCTCCTACAATGAGCAGTTCTTC
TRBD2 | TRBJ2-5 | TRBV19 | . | CASSMLLAGQETQYF | TGTGCCAGTAGTATGTTACTAGCGGGACAAGAGACCCAGTACTTC
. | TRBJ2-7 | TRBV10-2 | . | CASSVLANLGIEQYF | TGCGCCAGCAGTGTCTTAGCGAATCTTGGTATCGAGCAGTACTTC
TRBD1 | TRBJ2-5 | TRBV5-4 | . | CASSLGGTGLETQYF | TGTGCCAGCAGCTTGGGTGGGACAGGGTTGGAGACCCAGTACTTC
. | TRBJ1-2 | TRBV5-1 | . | CASSWRGGGGYTF | TGCGCCAGCAGCTGGCGGGGGGGAGGCGGCTACACCTTC
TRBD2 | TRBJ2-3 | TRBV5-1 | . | CASSPGLAVSTDTQYF | TGCGCCAGCAGCCCTGGACTAGCGGTTAGCACAGATACGCAGTATTTT
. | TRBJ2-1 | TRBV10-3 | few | CAISDGQGKVNEQFF | TGTGCCATCAGTGACGGTCAGGGTAAGGTGAATGAGCAGTTCTTC
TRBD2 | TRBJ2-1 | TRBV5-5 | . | CASSSLAGGYHEQFF | TGTGCCAGCAGCTCCCTAGCGGGAGGTTACCATGAGCAGTTCTTC
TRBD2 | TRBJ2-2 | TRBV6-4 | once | CASSDKASGYKNTGELFF | TGTGCCAGCAGTGACAAGGCTAGCGGGTATAAGAACACCGGGGAGCTGTTTTTT
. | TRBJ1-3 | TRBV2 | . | CASSPGISGNTIYF | TGTGCCAGCAGTCCAGGGATTTCTGGAAACACCATATATTTT
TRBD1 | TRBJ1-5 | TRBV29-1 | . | CSVVQGAGQPQHF | TGCAGCGTTGTACAGGGGGCTGGGCAGCCCCAGCATTTT
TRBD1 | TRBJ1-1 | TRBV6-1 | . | CASSDRDRGLLDTEAFF | TGTGCCAGCAGTGACAGGGACAGGGGGCTTCTAGACACTGAAGCTTTCTTT
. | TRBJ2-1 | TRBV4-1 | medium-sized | CASSQDGLNEQFF | TGCGCCAGCAGCCAAGATGGGCTAAATGAGCAGTTCTTC
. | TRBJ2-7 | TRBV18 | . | CASSPRQSYEQYF | TGTGCCAGCTCACCACGACAATCCTACGAGCAGTACTTC
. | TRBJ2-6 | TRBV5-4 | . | CASSPAAGAPPGANVLTF | TGTGCCAGCAGCCCGGCGGCGGGCGCGCCGCCTGGGGCCAACGTCCTGACTTTC
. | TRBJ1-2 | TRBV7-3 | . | CASSPRGNYGYTF | TGTGCCAGCAGCCCCCGGGGAAACTATGGCTACACCTTC
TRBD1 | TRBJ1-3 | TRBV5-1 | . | CASSRDRAGNTIYF | TGCGCCAGCAGCCGGGACAGGGCTGGAAACACCATATATTTT
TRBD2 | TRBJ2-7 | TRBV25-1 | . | CASSEEGPTSGSFYEQYF | TGTGCCAGCAGTGAAGAGGGTCCTACTAGCGGGAGCTTCTACGAGCAGTACTTC
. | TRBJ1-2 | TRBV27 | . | CASRASATGAYGYTF | TGTGCCAGCAGAGCCTCAGCGACGGGAGCTTATGGCTACACCTTC
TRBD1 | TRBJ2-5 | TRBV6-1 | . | CASSEGDREKETQYF | TGTGCCAGCAGTGAAGGGGACAGGGAGAAGGAGACCCAGTACTTC
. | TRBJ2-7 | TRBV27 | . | CASSRSGIRADSYEQYF | TGTGCCAGCAGTAGATCAGGGATACGGGCCGACTCCTACGAGCAGTACTTC
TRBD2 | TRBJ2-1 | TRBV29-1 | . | CSVTTSGISEQFF | TGCAGCGTTACGACTAGCGGGATCAGTGAGCAGTTCTTC
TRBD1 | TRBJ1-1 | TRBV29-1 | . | CSGRQGLDTEAFF | TGCAGCGGGCGACAGGGCCTTGACACTGAAGCTTTCTTT
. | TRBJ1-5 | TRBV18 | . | CASSPGTTGGNQPQHF | TGTGCCAGCTCACCCGGGACAACCGGAGGCAATCAGCCCCAGCATTTT
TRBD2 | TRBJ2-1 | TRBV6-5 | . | CASSPTSGRRNEQFF | TGTGCCAGCAGTCCGACTAGCGGGAGAAGGAATGAGCAGTTCTTC
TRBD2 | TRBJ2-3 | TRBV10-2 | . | CASARTSGRGTDTQYF | TGCGCCAGCGCAAGGACTAGCGGGAGGGGCACAGATACGCAGTATTTT
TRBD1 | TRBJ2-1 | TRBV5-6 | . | CASSPRDSYNEQFF | TGTGCCAGCAGCCCCCGGGACAGTTACAATGAGCAGTTCTTC
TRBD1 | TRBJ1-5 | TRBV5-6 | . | CASGRYRGGNQPQHF | TGTGCCAGCGGCCGTTACAGGGGTGGCAATCAGCCCCAGCATTTT
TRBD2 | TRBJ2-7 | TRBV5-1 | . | CASSYSAGTRYEQYF | TGCGCCAGCAGCTATTCAGCGGGAACTCGCTACGAGCAGTACTTC
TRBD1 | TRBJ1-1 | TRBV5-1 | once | CASSAQGASEAFF | TGCGCCAGCAGCGCACAGGGGGCCTCTGAAGCTTTCTTT
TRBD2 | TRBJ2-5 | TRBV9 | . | CASSYTSGIEVTQYF | TGTGCCAGCAGCTACACTAGCGGGATTGAGGTGACCCAGTACTTC
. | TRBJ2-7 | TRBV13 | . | CASSHRAGANYEQYF | TGTGCCAGCAGCCATCGGGCAGGGGCAAACTACGAGCAGTACTTC
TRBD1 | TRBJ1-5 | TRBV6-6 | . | CANGDRGNQPQHF | TGTGCCAACGGCGACAGGGGCAATCAGCCCCAGCATTTT
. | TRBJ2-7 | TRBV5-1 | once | CASSLETRSYEQYF | TGCGCCAGCAGCTTGGAAACTAGATCCTACGAGCAGTACTTC
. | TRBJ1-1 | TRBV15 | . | CATSSWQANTEAFF | TGTGCCACCAGCAGCTGGCAGGCCAACACTGAAGCTTTCTTT
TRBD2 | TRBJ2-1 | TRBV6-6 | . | CATTGGSGRGEQFF | TGTGCCACCACCGGGGGTAGCGGGAGGGGTGAGCAGTTCTTC
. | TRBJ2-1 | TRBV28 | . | CASSGRDRFYNEQFF | TGTGCCAGCAGTGGGCGAGACAGGTTCTACAATGAGCAGTTCTTC